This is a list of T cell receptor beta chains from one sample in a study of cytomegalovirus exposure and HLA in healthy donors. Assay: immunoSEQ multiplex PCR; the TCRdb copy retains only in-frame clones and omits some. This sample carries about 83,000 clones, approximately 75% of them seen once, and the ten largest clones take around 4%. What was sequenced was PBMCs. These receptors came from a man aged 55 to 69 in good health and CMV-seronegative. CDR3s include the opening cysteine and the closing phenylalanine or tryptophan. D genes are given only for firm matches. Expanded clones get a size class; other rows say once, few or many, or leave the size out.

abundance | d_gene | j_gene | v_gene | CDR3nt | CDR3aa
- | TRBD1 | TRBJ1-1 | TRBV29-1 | TGCAGCGTTACACCAGGGGGGTGGACTGAAGCTTTCTTT | CSVTPGGWTEAFF
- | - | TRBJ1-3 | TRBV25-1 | TGTGCCAGCAGTGAGGGACTGATCCCTGGAGGAAACACCATATATTTT | CASSEGLIPGGNTIYF
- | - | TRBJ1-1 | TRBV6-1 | TGTGCCAGCAGTACCCACAGGGAGGGGACTGAAGCTTTCTTT | CASSTHREGTEAFF
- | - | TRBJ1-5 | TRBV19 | TGTGCCAGTACCAGGGACAAAGATAGCAATCAGCCCCAGCATTTT | CASTRDKDSNQPQHF
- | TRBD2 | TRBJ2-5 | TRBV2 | TGTGCCAGCAGTGGGACTAGCGGGGGGGAGACCCAGTACTTC | CASSGTSGGETQYF
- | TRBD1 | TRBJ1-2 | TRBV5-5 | TGTGCCAGCAGCTTGCGGACAGGGACTAACTATGGCTACACCTTC | CASSLRTGTNYGYTF
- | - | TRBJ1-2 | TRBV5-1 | TGCGCCAGCAGCTTAGCACAGGGCCCGAGTGGGGGCTACACCTTC | CASSLAQGPSGGYTF
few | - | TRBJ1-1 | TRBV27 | TGTGCCAGCAGTTCGCTTTTGGGGCCTGAAGCTTTCTTT | CASSSLLGPEAFF
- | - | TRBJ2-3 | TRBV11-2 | TGTGCCAGCAGCTTAGGATTGACTATCACAGATACGCAGTATTTT | CASSLGLTITDTQYF
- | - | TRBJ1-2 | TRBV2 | TGTGCCAGCTTCAGGGGAGGGACGGACCCTAACTATGGCTACACCTTC | CASFRGGTDPNYGYTF